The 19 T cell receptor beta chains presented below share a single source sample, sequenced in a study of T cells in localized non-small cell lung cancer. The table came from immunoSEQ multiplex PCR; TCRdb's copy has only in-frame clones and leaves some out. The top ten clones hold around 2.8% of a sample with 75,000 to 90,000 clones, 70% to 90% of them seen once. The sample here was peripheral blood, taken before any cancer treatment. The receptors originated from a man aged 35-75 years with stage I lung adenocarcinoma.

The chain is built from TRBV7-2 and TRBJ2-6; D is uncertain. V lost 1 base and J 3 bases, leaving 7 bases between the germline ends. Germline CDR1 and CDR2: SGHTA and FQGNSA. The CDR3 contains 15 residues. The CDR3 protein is CASSLEPFGANVLTF. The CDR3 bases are TGTGCCAGCAGCTTAGAACCCTTTGGGGCCAACGTCCTGACTTTC. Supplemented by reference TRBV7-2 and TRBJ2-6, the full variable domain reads GAGVSQSPSNKVTEKGKDVELRCDPISGHTALYWYRQSLGQGLEFLIYFQGNSAPDKSGLPSDRFSAERTGGSVSTLTIQRTQQEDSAVYLCASSLEPFGANVLTFGAGSRLTVL.

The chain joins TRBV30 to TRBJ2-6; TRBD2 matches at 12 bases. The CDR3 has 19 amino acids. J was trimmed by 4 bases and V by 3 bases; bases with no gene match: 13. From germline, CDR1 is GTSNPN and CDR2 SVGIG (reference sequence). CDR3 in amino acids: CAWRAPGLAGTGGANVLTF. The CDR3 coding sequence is TGTGCCTGGAGGGCCCCCGGACTAGCGGGAACAGGGGGGGCCAACGTCCTGACTTTC.

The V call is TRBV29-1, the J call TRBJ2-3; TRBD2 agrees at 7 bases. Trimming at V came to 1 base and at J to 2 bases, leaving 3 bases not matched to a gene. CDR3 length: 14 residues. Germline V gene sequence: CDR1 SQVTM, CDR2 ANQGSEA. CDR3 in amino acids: CSVEASGPTDTQYF. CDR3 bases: TGCAGCGTTGAAGCTAGCGGCCCCACAGATACGCAGTATTTT.

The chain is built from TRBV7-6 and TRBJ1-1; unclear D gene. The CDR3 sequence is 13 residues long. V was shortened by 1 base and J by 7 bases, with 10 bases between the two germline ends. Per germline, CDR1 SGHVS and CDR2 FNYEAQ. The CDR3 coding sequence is TGTGCCAGCAGCTTAGGGTCCAGAGGTGAAGCTTTCTTT. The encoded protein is CASSLGSRGEAFF.

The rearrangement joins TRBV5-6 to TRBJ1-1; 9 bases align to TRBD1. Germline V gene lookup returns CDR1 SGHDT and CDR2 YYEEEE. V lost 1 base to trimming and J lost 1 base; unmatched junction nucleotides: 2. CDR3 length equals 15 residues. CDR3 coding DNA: TGTGCCAGCAGCTTGTGGGACAGGGAGAACACTGAAGCTTTCTTT. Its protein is CASSLWDRENTEAFF.

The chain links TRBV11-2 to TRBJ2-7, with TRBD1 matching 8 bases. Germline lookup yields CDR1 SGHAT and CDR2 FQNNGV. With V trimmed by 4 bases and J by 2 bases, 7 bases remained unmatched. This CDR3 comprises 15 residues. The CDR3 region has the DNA TGTGCCAGCAGCTCCCGGGACAGGTCGACCTACGAGCAGTACTTC. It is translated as CASSSRDRSTYEQYF.

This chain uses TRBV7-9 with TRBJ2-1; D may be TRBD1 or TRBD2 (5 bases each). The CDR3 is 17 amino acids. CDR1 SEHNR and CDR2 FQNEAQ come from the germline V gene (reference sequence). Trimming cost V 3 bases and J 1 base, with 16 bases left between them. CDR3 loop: CASSFRGTGGSYNEQFF. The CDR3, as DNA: TGTGCCAGCAGCTTCAGAGGGACGGGCGGATCCTACAATGAGCAGTTCTTC.

CDR3: CASRLSYRQAQETQYF. The CDR3 nucleotides are TGCGCCAGCCGATTATCCTACCGACAGGCTCAAGAGACCCAGTACTTC. The gene calls are TRBV5-1 and TRBJ2-5; a possible D gene is TRBD1 (6 bases). The germline gives CDR1 SGHRS, CDR2 YFSETQ. The CDR3 has 16 amino acids. V lost 7 bases to trimming and J lost 2 bases, with 21 bases between them.

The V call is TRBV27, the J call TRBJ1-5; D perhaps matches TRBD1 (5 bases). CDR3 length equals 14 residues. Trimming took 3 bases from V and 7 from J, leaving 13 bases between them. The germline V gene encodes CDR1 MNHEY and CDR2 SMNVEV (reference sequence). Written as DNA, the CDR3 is TGTGCCAGCAGTTTGGGGGGGGTAGGACAGCCCCAGCATTTT. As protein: CASSLGGVGQPQHF.

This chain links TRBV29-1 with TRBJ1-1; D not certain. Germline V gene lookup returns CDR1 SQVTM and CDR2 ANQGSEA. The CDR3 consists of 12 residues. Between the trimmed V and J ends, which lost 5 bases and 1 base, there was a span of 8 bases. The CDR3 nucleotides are TGCAGCGTTTCGGCCGCGAACACTGAAGCTTTCTTT. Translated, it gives CSVSAANTEAFF.

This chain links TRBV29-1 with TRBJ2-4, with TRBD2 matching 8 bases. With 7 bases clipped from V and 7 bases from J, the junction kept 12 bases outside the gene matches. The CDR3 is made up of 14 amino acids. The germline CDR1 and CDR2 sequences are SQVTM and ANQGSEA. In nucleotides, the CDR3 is TGCAGCGCACAGAAGGGAGCGGGGGAGAACATTCAGTACTTC. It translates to CSAQKGAGENIQYF.

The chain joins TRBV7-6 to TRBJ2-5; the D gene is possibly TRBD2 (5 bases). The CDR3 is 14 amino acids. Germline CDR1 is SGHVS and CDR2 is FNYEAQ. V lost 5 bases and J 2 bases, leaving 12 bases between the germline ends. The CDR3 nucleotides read TGTGCCAGCAGCCCCGGATCGGGACAAGAGACCCAGTACTTC. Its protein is CASSPGSGQETQYF.

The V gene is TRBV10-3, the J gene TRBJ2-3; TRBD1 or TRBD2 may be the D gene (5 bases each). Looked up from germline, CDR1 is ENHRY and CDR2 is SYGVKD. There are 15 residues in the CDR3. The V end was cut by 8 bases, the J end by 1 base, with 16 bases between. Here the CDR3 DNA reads TGTGCCATCGACGGGGCACAGAACCGCACAGATACGCAGTATTTT. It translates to CAIDGAQNRTDTQYF.

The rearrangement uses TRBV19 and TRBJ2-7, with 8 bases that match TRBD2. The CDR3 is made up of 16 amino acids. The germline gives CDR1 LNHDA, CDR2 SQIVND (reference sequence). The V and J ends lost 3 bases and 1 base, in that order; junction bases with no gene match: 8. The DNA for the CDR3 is TGTGCCAGTAGTATGGGTGCGGTAGCGGGATCCTACGAGCAGTACTTC. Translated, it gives CASSMGAVAGSYEQYF.

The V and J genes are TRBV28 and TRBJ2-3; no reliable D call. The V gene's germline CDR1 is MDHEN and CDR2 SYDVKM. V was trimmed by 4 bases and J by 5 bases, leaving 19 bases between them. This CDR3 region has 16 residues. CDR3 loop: CASSSGWNPAVDTQYF. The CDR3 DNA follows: TGTGCCAGCAGTTCTGGGTGGAACCCCGCAGTAGATACGCAGTATTTT.

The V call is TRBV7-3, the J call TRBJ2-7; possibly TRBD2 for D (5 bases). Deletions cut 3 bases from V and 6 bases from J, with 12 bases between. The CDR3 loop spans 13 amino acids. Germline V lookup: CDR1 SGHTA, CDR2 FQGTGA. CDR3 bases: TGTGCCAGCAGCTTGACGGGAACTGGCGAGCAGTACTTC. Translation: CASSLTGTGEQYF.

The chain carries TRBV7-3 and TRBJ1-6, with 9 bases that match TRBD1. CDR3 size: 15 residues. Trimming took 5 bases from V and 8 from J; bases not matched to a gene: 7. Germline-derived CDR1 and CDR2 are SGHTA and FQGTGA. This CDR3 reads CASSPTGQGHSPLHF. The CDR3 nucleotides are TGTGCCAGCAGCCCCACGGGACAGGGACATTCACCCCTCCACTTT.

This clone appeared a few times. The CDR3 coding sequence is TGCGCCAGCAGCCTGGGGACAGGGGAGGGCTACACCTTC. Translating gives CASSLGTGEGYTF. The J gene is TRBJ1-2, the V gene TRBV5-1; 10 bases align to TRBD1. The length of the CDR3 is 13 residues. Germline CDR1 and CDR2: SGHRS and YFSETQ. The trim removed 4 bases at V and 8 bases at J, leaving 5 bases unmatched.

CDR3 sequence (DNA): TGTGCCAGCAGCGTTTCCGGGACGACTGACGCTGGAAACACCATATATTTT. This gives the protein CASSVSGTTDAGNTIYF. The chain is built from TRBV9 and TRBJ1-3; a weak D match, TRBD1 (5 bases). The V gene's germline CDR1 is SGDLS and CDR2 YYNGEE. This CDR3 has 17 residues. The V end lost 2 bases, the J end lost 2 bases, and 17 bases lay between the germline ends. Variable domain in full (rest from reference TRBV9 and TRBJ1-3): DSGVTQTPKHLITATGQRVTLRCSPRSGDLSVYWYQQSLDQGLQFLIQYYNGEERAKGNILERFSAQQFPDLHSELNLSSLELGDSALYFCASSVSGTTDAGNTIYFGEGSWLTVV.